This TCR beta chain emerged from a study of response to subunit inactivated influenza vaccine. This clonotype showed up many times. Each CDR3 protein is one row after TCRdb ran MiXCR on the RT-PCR reads. Altogether some 640,000 distinct CDR3 sequences are present, roughly 13% being singletons, with the ten largest covering less than 9%. The receptor was derived from a man between 50 and 59 years old who received an inactivated influenza vaccine. Specimen: PBMCs from blood, collected roughly 2 weeks before vaccination.

The CDR3 DNA is TGTGCCAGCAGCCCTGGTGGGAGTACCTACGAGCAGTACTTC. Its translation: CASSPGGSTYEQYF. This chain joins TRBV7-3 and TRBJ2-7, with a tentative D call TRBD2 (5 bases). The germline V gene has CDR1 SGHTA and CDR2 FQGTGA. The V end was cut by 5 bases, the J end by 2 bases, with 13 bases between. This CDR3 has 14 residues.